This TCR beta chain was documented in a study of cytomegalovirus exposure and HLA in healthy donors. The overall study: About 179 million T cells yielded more than 90 million unique TCR beta sequences in earlier analysis. Study-wide points: In vitro work confirmed that a few CMV-associated chains recognize CMV antigens.

V lost 5 bases, J lost 7 bases, and 11 bases lay in between. This CDR3 spans 13 amino acids. Looked up from germline, CDR1 is SEHNR and CDR2 is FQNEAQ (reference sequence). The PCR employed 60 Vbeta primers together with 13 Jbeta primers. Sequenced by immunoSEQ multiplex PCR; TCRdb stores in-frame clones only, minus some. Counted here are roughly 120,000 clones, roughly 77% occurring once; the ten biggest clones make up 0.9% to 1.2%. As for this clone: Antigen unknown.

The chain carries TRBV7-9 and TRBJ1-4; D is ambiguous. The clonotype was recovered from a woman under 40 in good health and CMV-seronegative. The sample comprised PBMCs. The CDR3 DNA follows: TGTGCCAGCAGCCCGCAAGCGAGTGAAAAACTGTTTTTT. It specifies CASSPQASEKLFF.